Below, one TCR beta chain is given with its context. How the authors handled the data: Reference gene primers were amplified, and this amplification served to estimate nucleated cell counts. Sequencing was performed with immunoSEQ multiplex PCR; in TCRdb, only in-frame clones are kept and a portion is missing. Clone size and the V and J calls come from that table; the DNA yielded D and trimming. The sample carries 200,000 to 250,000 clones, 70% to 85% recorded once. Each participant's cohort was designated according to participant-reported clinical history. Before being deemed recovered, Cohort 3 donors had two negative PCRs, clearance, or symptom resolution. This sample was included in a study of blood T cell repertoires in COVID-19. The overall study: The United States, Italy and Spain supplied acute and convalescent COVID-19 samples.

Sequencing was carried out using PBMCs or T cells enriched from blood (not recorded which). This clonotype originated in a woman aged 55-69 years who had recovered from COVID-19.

CDR3 in amino acids: CASSVGTSGRGRIYEQYF. CDR3 DNA: TGTGCCAGCAGTGTAGGGACTAGCGGGAGGGGAAGGATATACGAGCAGTACTTC. The chain joins TRBV6-1 to TRBJ2-7; 16 bases are shared with TRBD2. Germline CDR1 and CDR2: MNHNS and SASEGT. The CDR3 extends over 18 amino acids. The J segment lost 4 bases and the V segment lost 4 bases, leaving 10 bases of the junction unmatched.